These 16 T cell receptor beta chains were sequenced from one sample in a study of blood T cell repertoires in COVID-19. Method: immunoSEQ multiplex PCR; TCRdb's copy keeps in-frame clones and lacks some. The data hold about 280,000 clones, with 86% observed a single time. The material sequenced was peripheral blood. These receptors were collected from a woman in her twenties or thirties who had recovered from COVID-19.

V is TRBV11-1 and J is TRBJ2-2; no definite D call. Per the germline V gene, CDR1 is SGHAT and CDR2 is FQDESV (reference sequence). V was pared by 4 bases and J by 7 bases, with 13 bases between. The CDR3 is 14 residues long. CDR3 loop: CASSYSGGDGELFF. The CDR3 DNA follows: TGTGCCAGCAGCTATTCCGGCGGCGACGGGGAGCTGTTTTTT.

This chain joins TRBV21-1 and TRBJ2-3; TRBD2 is taken as the D call from the table, unchecked against the DNA. TRBV21-1 is a pseudogene locus. The CDR3 runs 17 residues. The CDR3 reads CASSDTGLAGITDTQYF. The CDR3 coding sequence is TGTGCCAGCAGCGACACTGGACTAGCGGGGATCACAGATACGCAGTATTTT.

This rearrangement joins TRBV6-5 to TRBJ1-1, with D possibly being TRBD1 (6 bases). The CDR3 has 15 residues. V was trimmed by 5 bases and J by 1 base, leaving 14 bases between them. CDR1 is MNHEY, CDR2 SVGAGI, per germline. The CDR3 reads CASSPPGTRNTEAFF. The CDR3 coding sequence is TGTGCCAGCAGTCCACCCGGGACAAGGAACACTGAAGCTTTCTTT.

The chain employs TRBV5-4 and TRBJ2-7; D is undetermined. The V gene lost 4 bases and the J gene lost 5 bases, with 16 bases spanning the gap. CDR1 is SGHNT and CDR2 is YYREEE in the germline V gene (reference sequence). There are 14 residues in the CDR3. The DNA for the CDR3 is TGTGCCAGCAGCGGATCTCTAGATTTCCACGAGCAGTACTTC. This gives the protein CASSGSLDFHEQYF.

The chain has TRBV6-5 and TRBJ2-5; the D gene is possibly TRBD2 (7 bases). This CDR3 has 14 residues. CDR1 MNHEY and CDR2 SVGAGI come from the germline V gene. Trimming removed 6 bases at V and 4 bases at J, with 15 bases between. DNA for the CDR3: TGTGCCAGCAGCTGGGGCGGGGGCGGAGAGACCCAGTACTTC. It codes for CASSWGGGGETQYF.

This clone was recorded only once. This chain links TRBV7-8 with TRBJ2-5; TRBD1 agrees at 8 bases. The germline V gene encodes CDR1 SGHVS and CDR2 FQNEAQ. This CDR3 comprises 16 residues. V lost 3 bases and J lost 5; bases outside the gene matches: 11. The CDR3 bases are TGTGCCAGCAGCTTGGGAGACAGGGGATGGGAGGAGACCCAGTACTTC. Protein product: CASSLGDRGWEETQYF.

The gene calls are TRBV27 and TRBJ2-6; a weak D match, TRBD1 (5 bases). The germline gives CDR1 MNHEY, CDR2 SMNVEV (reference sequence). This CDR3 comprises 15 residues. V was pared by 4 bases and J by 4 bases, with 11 bases between. The CDR3 spells CASSSGRGGANVLTF. The CDR3 region has the DNA TGTGCCAGCAGTTCAGGGCGAGGAGGGGCCAACGTCCTGACTTTC.

The CDR3 region is CASSPGVGNTIYF. DNA for the CDR3: TGCGCCAGCAGCCCCGGGGTTGGAAACACCATATATTTT. The chain links TRBV4-3 to TRBJ1-3; no firm D call. The CDR3 runs 13 residues. In germline, CDR1 is LGHNA, CDR2 YSLEER. V shed 4 bases and J shed 3 bases, with 7 bases lying between them.

This clone was detected a few times. The V and J genes are TRBV28 and TRBJ1-2, with a weak D call TRBD1 (6 bases). Germline assignment: CDR1 MDHEN and CDR2 SYDVKM. V lost 7 bases and J 7 bases, leaving 22 bases between the germline ends. CDR3 length: 15 residues. CDR3 region: CASTGGDHLGGGYTF. In nucleotides, the CDR3 is TGTGCCAGCACAGGAGGAGACCACTTAGGGGGTGGCTACACCTTC.

The V call is TRBV5-1, the J call TRBJ2-1, with TRBD2 identical over 13 bases. The CDR3 has 15 amino acids. The V gene end was trimmed by 6 bases and the J gene end by 6 bases; junction bases not matched to a gene: 6. Germline CDR1 is SGHRS and CDR2 is YFSETQ. CDR3 DNA: TGCGCCAGCACCATACTAGCGGGAGGGTCCAATGAGCAGTTCTTC. Translated: CASTILAGGSNEQFF.

V gene TRBV5-1 combines with J gene TRBJ1-4, with D unclear. Germline CDR1 SGHRS, CDR2 YFSETQ. Trimming took 0 bases from V and 7 from J, leaving 7 bases between them. The CDR3 sequence is 13 residues long. The DNA of the CDR3 is TGCGCCAGCAGCTTGGGAGGTCTTGAAAAACTGTTTTTT. It translates to CASSLGGLEKLFF. The full variable domain, rest sourced from reference TRBV5-1 and TRBJ1-4, is KAGVTQTPRYLIKTRGQQVTLSCSPISGHRSVSWYQQTPGQGLQFLFEYFSETQRNKGNFPGRFSGRQFSNSRSEMNVSTLELGDSALYLCASSLGGLEKLFFGSGTQLSVL.

The rearrangement joins TRBV5-4 to TRBJ2-1; 8 bases line up with TRBD2. CDR3 size: 16 residues. The germline V gene encodes CDR1 SGHNT and CDR2 YYREEE (reference sequence). Germline trimming cut 6 bases from V and 2 bases from J; bases unmatched to any gene: 10. The CDR3 region has the DNA TGTGCCAGCAAGTTACAGGCGGGAGGCCCCTACAATGAGCAGTTCTTC. This encodes CASKLQAGGPYNEQFF.

The count of this clone is one. The chain combines TRBV2 with TRBJ1-1; 8 positions match TRBD1. The length of the CDR3 is 18 residues. With V trimmed by 6 bases and J by 1 base, 16 bases remained unmatched. From germline, CDR1 is SNHLY and CDR2 FYNNEI. DNA of the CDR3: TGTGCCAGCAGATCAGGGGGCGCCCCGGTCAGAGCGAACACTGAAGCTTTCTTT. This gives the protein CASRSGGAPVRANTEAFF.

The chain joins TRBV14 to TRBJ2-7; 7 positions agree with TRBD1. With 0 bases clipped from V and 5 bases from J, the junction kept 1 base outside the gene matches. The CDR3 covers 13 residues. Germline values: CDR1 SGHDN, CDR2 FVKESK. The CDR3 spells CASSQDQGDEQYF. The CDR3 region has the DNA TGTGCCAGCAGCCAAGATCAGGGGGACGAGCAGTACTTC. The full variable domain, with the rest looked up from reference TRBV14 and TRBJ2-7, is EAGVTQFPSHSVIEKGQTVTLRCDPISGHDNLYWYRRVMGKEIKFLLHFVKESKQDESGMPNNRFLAERTGGTYSTLKVQPAELEDSGVYFCASSQDQGDEQYFGPGTRLTVT.

This clone came up once. This rearrangement joins TRBV5-1 to TRBJ2-1, with D possibly matching TRBD2 (6 bases). The CDR3 has 15 residues. V was clipped by 1 base and J by 6 bases, with 14 bases between them. CDR1 and CDR2 from the germline V gene are SGHRS and YFSETQ. DNA for the CDR3: TGCGCCAGCAGCTTGCTTGGTGGGAGGAGCAATGAGCAGTTCTTC. Protein sequence: CASSLLGGRSNEQFF.

This chain links TRBV19 with TRBJ1-1, with D possibly TRBD1 on 5 matching bases. The CDR3 runs 13 residues. Germline-derived CDR1 and CDR2 are LNHDA and SQIVND (reference sequence). Trimming stripped 5 bases from V and 7 bases from J, with 14 bases between. The CDR3 DNA sequence: TGTGCCAGTAGTCGTCGACCGGGGGATGAAGCTTTCTTT. This encodes CASSRRPGDEAFF.